These 26 T cell receptor beta chains were all obtained from the same sample, sequenced in a study of blood T cells in healthy people across ages. A second PCR, run for roughly 7 to 11 cycles, used a sample-barcoded 5' primer plus a J-beta primer mix. Using its own MiXCR run on the 5' RACE reads, TCRdb lists one record per CDR3 protein. Among some 850,000 distinct CDR3 sequences, 20% to 30% were seen once, and the ten largest hold less than 3.5%. These data also formed part of another study, on T cells of mothers and their children.

The sequenced sample was blood. These receptors all stem from a boy between 10 and 17 years old in good health.

This clonotype has more than one count but fewer than ten. This chain uses TRBV20-1 with TRBJ2-5; 10 bases align to TRBD2. Trimming cost V 2 bases and J 1 base; bases outside gene matches: 4. Germline lookup yields CDR1 DFQATT and CDR2 SNEGSKA (reference sequence). This CDR3 is built from 15 residues. Here the CDR3 DNA reads TGCAGTGCTAGACTAGCGGGGGATTTCCAAGAGACCCAGTACTTC. It translates to CSARLAGDFQETQYF.

The chain employs TRBV9 and TRBJ2-1; 7 bases agree with TRBD1. Trimming removed 4 bases from V and 4 bases from J; junction bases left unmatched: 8. CDR1 SGDLS and CDR2 YYNGEE come from the germline V gene. The CDR3 has 15 amino acids. The chain's CDR3 is CASSPGQEIYNEQFF. The DNA for the CDR3 is TGTGCCAGCAGCCCTGGACAGGAGATATACAATGAGCAGTTCTTC.

The chain joins TRBV6-1 to TRBJ2-3; D is ambiguous. This CDR3 is 14 amino acids long. The germline V gene encodes CDR1 MNHNS and CDR2 SASEGT. The V and J ends lost 4 bases and 0 bases respectively, with 8 bases between them. CDR3 coding DNA: TGTGCCAGCAGTGTACGGCTGAGCACAGATACGCAGTATTTT. It codes for CASSVRLSTDTQYF.

A single count supports this clonotype. The chain combines TRBV6-1 with TRBJ1-4, with 9 nucleotides matching TRBD1. This CDR3 spans 19 amino acids. Germline CDR1 reads MNHNS; CDR2 reads SASEGT. V lost 4 bases to trimming and J lost 7 bases; unmatched junction nucleotides: 19. Here the CDR3 reads CASSVSHGQGSIAGEKLFF. DNA for the CDR3: TGTGCCAGCAGTGTCTCCCATGGACAGGGGTCCATAGCAGGTGAAAAACTGTTTTTT.

This clonotype has just a few counts. V is TRBV20-1 and J is TRBJ2-1, with D unresolved. The ends were cut back, 6 bases at V and 4 bases at J, with 16 bases in the middle. CDR1 is DFQATT and CDR2 is SNEGSKA in the germline V gene (reference sequence). The CDR3 length is 14 residues. CDR3 amino acids: CSAPRVPTYNEQFF. In DNA, the CDR3 is TGCAGTGCCCCAAGGGTACCGACGTACAATGAGCAGTTCTTC.

This clonotype was seen only a few times. This rearrangement joins TRBV5-1 to TRBJ2-7; D gene ambiguous. Trimming stripped 4 bases from V and 7 bases from J, with 12 bases between. Germline loops: CDR1 SGHRS, CDR2 YFSETQ. The CDR3 sequence is 12 residues long. The CDR3 spells CASSVGYGEQYF. CDR3 sequence (DNA): TGCGCCAGCAGCGTTGGGTACGGAGAGCAGTACTTC.

Only a few counts were recorded for this clonotype. The chain uses TRBV3-1 and TRBJ2-5, with D maybe TRBD1 (7 bases). TRBJ2-1 matches the DNA end more closely, so the J call is doubtful. The CDR3 loop spans 11 amino acids. The V gene's germline CDR1 is LGHDT and CDR2 YNNKEL (reference sequence). The CDR3 sequence is CATGGGREQFF. The CDR3 nucleotides read TGTGCCACAGGGGGAGGTCGAGAGCAGTTCTTC.

The CDR3 loop is CASSLQGQVYEQYF. The DNA for the CDR3 is TGTGCCAGCAGCTTACAGGGGCAGGTCTACGAGCAGTACTTC. This chain links TRBV6-1 with TRBJ2-5; 7 positions agree with TRBD1. The tail of the sequence fits TRBJ2-7 better, so the J call may be wrong. There are 14 residues in the CDR3. The germline V gene has CDR1 MNHNS and CDR2 SASEGT.

This clonotype appeared a few times. The rearrangement uses TRBV7-8 and TRBJ1-4; D remains unclear. Germline lookup yields CDR1 SGHVS and CDR2 FQNEAQ. V lost 6 bases and J lost 0, with 11 bases in between. The CDR3 extends over 15 amino acids. The DNA for the CDR3 is TGTGCCAGCAGTCGACCCCCAGCAACTAATGAAAAACTGTTTTTT. It translates to CASSRPPATNEKLFF.

Only a few counts were recorded for this clonotype. J is TRBJ2-1 and V is TRBV6-5; D assignment may be TRBD1 or TRBD2 (5 bases each). V was shortened by 3 bases and J by 1 base, with 10 bases between the two germline ends. The CDR3 loop spans 15 amino acids. Germline lookup yields CDR1 MNHEY and CDR2 SVGAGI. The CDR3 protein is CASSYSRESYNEQFF. The CDR3 bases are TGTGCCAGCAGTTATTCCAGGGAGTCCTACAATGAGCAGTTCTTC.

This clonotype turned up a few times. The V and J genes are TRBV3-1 and TRBJ2-1, with D perhaps TRBD1 or TRBD2 (5 bases each). CDR3 length equals 16 residues. Germline CDR1 is LGHDT and CDR2 is YNNKEL (reference sequence). Trimming took 4 bases from V and 0 from J, leaving 13 bases between them. CDR3 protein: CASSPFGTGSYNEQFF. CDR3 DNA: TGTGCCAGCAGCCCCTTCGGGACGGGCTCCTACAATGAGCAGTTCTTC.

The chain has TRBV7-9 and TRBJ2-1; 8 nucleotides agree with TRBD1. The J segment lost 0 bases and the V segment lost 5 bases, leaving 9 bases of the junction unmatched. The CDR3 totals 17 residues. The V gene's germline CDR1 is SEHNR and CDR2 FQNEAQ (reference sequence). Written as DNA, the CDR3 is TGTGCCAGCAGCCCAACCAAGACAGGGGTCTCCTACAATGAGCAGTTCTTC. Amino acids: CASSPTKTGVSYNEQFF. The whole variable domain, filled in from reference TRBV7-9 and TRBJ2-1, reads DTGVSQNPRHKITKRGQNVTFRCDPISEHNRLYWYRQTLGQGPEFLTYFQNEAQLEKSRLLSDRFSAERPKGSFSTLEIQRTEQGDSAMYLCASSPTKTGVSYNEQFFGPGTRLTVL.

This chain connects TRBV29-1 to TRBJ2-3; D call uncertain. CDR1 and CDR2 from the germline V gene are SQVTM and ANQGSEA. Trimming took off 7 bases at V and 4 bases at J, with 6 bases between the two ends. CDR3 length: 10 amino acids. The CDR3 nucleotides read TGCAGCGCCGAGGCAGATACGCAGTATTTT. Protein sequence: CSAEADTQYF.

The chain has TRBV4-1 and TRBJ1-4, with D unresolved. CDR1 MGHRA and CDR2 YSYEKL come from the germline V gene. V was pared by 0 bases and J by 6 bases, with 8 bases between. This CDR3 comprises 14 residues. The CDR3 loop is CASSQEWSDEKLFF. The CDR3 nucleotides read TGCGCCAGCAGCCAAGAATGGTCGGATGAAAAACTGTTTTTT.

V usage is TRBV11-2 and J usage is TRBJ2-7; tentative D call: TRBD2 (6 bases). V was shortened by 6 bases and J by 7 bases, with 16 bases between the two germline ends. The V gene's germline CDR1 is SGHAT and CDR2 FQNNGV. The CDR3 is 13 residues long. The CDR3 is CASRGTALMEQYF. The CDR3 DNA reads as TGTGCCAGCAGAGGGACTGCCCTCATGGAGCAGTACTTC.

This chain connects TRBV29-1 to TRBJ2-6; D perhaps matches TRBD1 (6 bases). V was cut by 6 bases and J by 4 bases, with 13 bases left in between. CDR1 SQVTM and CDR2 ANQGSEA come from the germline V gene. The CDR3 totals 14 residues. The CDR3 loop is CSVSGELGANVLTF. The CDR3 region has the DNA TGCAGCGTGTCAGGGGAGTTGGGGGCCAACGTCCTGACTTTC.

The V gene is TRBV10-3, the J gene TRBJ1-4; D might be TRBD1 (6 bases). Trimming left V 5 bases short and J 8 bases short, with 9 bases between. CDR1 is ENHRY, CDR2 SYGVKD, per germline. The CDR3 has 12 amino acids. This CDR3 is CAISSGAEKLFF. CDR3 in DNA: TGTGCCATCAGTTCAGGGGCCGAAAAACTGTTTTTT.

This clonotype was counted between two and nine times. The V call is TRBV5-1, the J call TRBJ1-2; weak D call: TRBD1 (5 bases). CDR3 length equals 13 residues. The germline V gene has CDR1 SGHRS and CDR2 YFSETQ. With 3 bases removed from V and 6 bases from J, the gap between germline ends came to 12 bases. The CDR3, as DNA: TGCGCCAGCAGCTGGCCAGGGCAGGATGGCTACACCTTC. Translation gives CASSWPGQDGYTF.

This chain links TRBV2 with TRBJ2-5, with D possibly matching TRBD2 (5 bases). CDR1 is SNHLY and CDR2 is FYNNEI in the germline V gene. The CDR3 is made up of 13 amino acids. The V end lost 4 bases, the J end lost 6 bases, and 12 bases lay between the germline ends. CDR3 sequence reads: CASSGRWEKTQYF. DNA for the CDR3: TGTGCCAGCAGTGGCCGGTGGGAGAAGACCCAGTACTTC.

This clonotype was picked up a small number of times. Its ends do not fully match the called genes, so a read error is possible. The chain carries TRBV10-3 and TRBJ1-2, with unresolved D. Germline V gives CDR1 ENHRY, CDR2 SYGVKD. There are 15 residues in the CDR3. Here the CDR3 DNA reads TGCGCCATCAGTGGCGATCGGGCCTCTAACTATGGCTACACCTTC. This gives the protein CAISGDRASNYGYTF.

This clonotype was seen only a few times. The gene calls are TRBV20-1 and TRBJ2-1; tentatively, D is TRBD2 (6 bases). Trimming pared 6 bases from V and 9 bases from J, leaving 12 bases between. The length of the CDR3 is 11 residues. CDR1 is DFQATT, CDR2 SNEGSKA, per germline (reference sequence). CDR3 region: CSASSGGEQFF. The CDR3 region has the DNA TGCAGTGCATCCTCCGGGGGTGAGCAGTTCTTC.

The chain couples TRBV20-1 to TRBJ2-3, with D possibly being TRBD1 or TRBD2 (5 bases each). The germline V gene has CDR1 DFQATT and CDR2 SNEGSKA (reference sequence). V was trimmed by 6 bases and J by 2 bases, leaving 9 bases between them. This CDR3 is 12 amino acids long. This CDR3 reads CSAPGPTDTQYF. CDR3 in DNA: TGCAGTGCGCCGGGACCCACAGATACGCAGTATTTT.

The chain uses TRBV7-8 and TRBJ1-2, with 8 bases fitting TRBD1. This CDR3 contains 19 residues. The germline V gene encodes CDR1 SGHVS and CDR2 FQNEAQ. Unmatched junction bases numbered 27, after V lost 1 base and J lost 14 bases. CDR3 in amino acids: CASSLGRPGQALELSTKTF. The CDR3 DNA reads as TGTGCCAGCAGCTTAGGACGCCCGGGACAGGCATTGGAGCTGTCTACTAAAACCTTC. Complete variable domain (other parts from reference TRBV7-8 and TRBJ1-2): GAGVSQSPRYKVAKRGQDVALRCDPISGHVSLFWYQQALGQGPEFLTYFQNEAQLDKSGLPSDRFFAERPEGSVSTLKIQRTQQEDSAVYLCASSLGRPGQALELSTKTFGSGTRLTVV.

Written as DNA, the CDR3 is TGTGCCAGCAGTATCACAGCCGGGACTAGCGGTGTCACCGGGGAGCTGTTTTTT. Its protein is CASSITAGTSGVTGELFF. V usage is TRBV6-4 and J usage is TRBJ2-2, with 11 bases identical to TRBD2. The J segment lost 4 bases and the V segment lost 5 bases, leaving 12 bases of the junction unmatched. CDR3 length: 18 residues. In germline, CDR1 is MRHNA, CDR2 SNTAGT.

V usage is TRBV12-5 and J usage is TRBJ1-2, with D maybe TRBD1 (6 bases). CDR1 and CDR2 (germline): LGHNT, FRNRAP. Trimming took 1 base from V and 3 from J, leaving 9 bases between them. This CDR3 has 14 residues. CDR3 DNA sequence: TGTGCTAGTGGTTTGGACAGGGCTGACTATGGCTACACCTTC. This translates into CASGLDRADYGYTF. The full variable domain, rest sourced from reference TRBV12-5 and TRBJ1-2, is DARVTQTPRHKVTEMGQEVTMRCQPILGHNTVFWYRQTMMQGLELLAYFRNRAPLDDSGMPKDRFSAEMPDATLATLKIQPSEPRDSAVYFCASGLDRADYGYTFGSGTRLTVV.

The chain employs TRBV20-1 and TRBJ2-1, with D possibly being TRBD2 (5 bases). V was cut by 5 bases and J by 6 bases, with 5 bases left in between. Germline CDR1 is DFQATT and CDR2 is SNEGSKA (reference sequence). The CDR3 covers 10 residues. The CDR3 region has the DNA TGCAGTGCTGGACTCAATGAGCAGTTCTTC. Protein sequence: CSAGLNEQFF.